The T cell receptor (beta chain) under discussion was sequenced for a study of T cells in Graves' hyperthyroidism and ophthalmopathy. Study-wide results and limits: Most clonotypes that expanded in the thyroid above 0.001 also showed up in blood. Model output signaled ophthalmopathy a median 6.5 months ahead of onset.

On this clonotype itself: Its antigen is not identified.

The V and J ends lost 5 bases and 4 bases, in that order; junction bases with no gene match: 8. Per the germline V gene, CDR1 is SGHRS and CDR2 is YFSETQ. This CDR3 spans 15 amino acids. What was amplified from RNA transcripts were TCR beta CDR3 regions. TCR CDR3 underwent first-round RT-PCR with the HTBI primer set. Each CDR3 protein gets one entry after TCRdb re-called the multiplex PCR reads with MiXCR. Of approximately 430,000 distinct CDR3 sequences in the sample, 15% to 18% were seen once. This chain connects TRBV5-1 to TRBJ2-7, with 11 bases that match TRBD2. Source material: blood. This TCR derives from a woman in her late teens or twenties with Graves' hyperthyroidism. The CDR3 nucleotides read TGCGCCAGCAGTTGGGGGGGACTAGCGGTTTACGAGCAGTACTTC. Its protein is CASSWGGLAVYEQYF.